This is a list of T cell receptor beta chains from one sample in a study of blood T cell repertoires in COVID-19. Data came from immunoSEQ multiplex PCR; TCRdb stores just in-frame clones and leaves some out. The sample consists of 150,000 to 200,000 clones, around 90% of them appearing once. What was sequenced was peripheral blood. All receptors derive from a man aged 55-75 years with acute or convalescent COVID-19. The CDR3 runs from the conserved cysteine through the conserved F or W.

cdr3_aa	v_call
CASSSHGTSGYEQYF	TRBV3-1/TRBV3-2
CAPRVPSSYNEQFF	TRBV24-1
CASSFTRGEQFF	TRBV27
CAWRTQGTYGYTF	TRBV30
CASSPPGRLLSGNTIYF	TRBV18
CASSQDQTVEAFF	TRBV4-3
CASSQDQGFYEQYF	TRBV4-1
CATSRRQQYQETQYF	TRBV15
CAWSGRLILAGELFF	TRBV30
CASSLAPGMGEQFF	TRBV7-2
CASSTGISAKNIQYF	TRBV6-5
CATSDGTSGTTEQFF	TRBV24-1
CASSIRGGFEKLFF	TRBV19
CASSEGQGNEKLFF	TRBV6-1
CASSPTTGTDTQYF	TRBV5-5
CASIEGGRRNEQFF	TRBV2
CASSFSGDEQFF	TRBV7-2
CASSITGAGGTEAFF	TRBV2
CASSVAGRDREAGANVLTF	TRBV9
CASSTSGTASNQPQHF	TRBV19
CASSSGTSGVQETQYF	TRBV11-2
CASSLDRGYGTQYF	TRBV5-1
CASSPETYRVSGANVLTF	TRBV18
CASSLIGGAATQYF	TRBV7-2
CATTPTGQGAITGELFF	TRBV19
CASSYPDGRGTDTQYF	TRBV6-6
CASSLDRQGDIYSGNTIYF	TRBV11-2
CASSPTQVGSGANVLTF	TRBV2
CASSFREPGQPQHF	TRBV7-2
CASGNTGGVETQYF	TRBV5-1
CASSELAGEGYEQYF	TRBV2
CASSHSGLAGGETQYF	TRBV3-1/TRBV3-2
CASSLARGSTEAFF	TRBV19
CATSDRRASGSYEQYF	TRBV24-1
CATSDRNIQYF	TRBV24-1
CSVGNRQNTEAFF	TRBV29-1
CASSLGGGLTSPLHF	TRBV28
CASSYTGNNEQFF	TRBV9
CASSTGTGANYGYTF	TRBV5-1
CASSPSWTGTDNSPLHF	TRBV18
CASRLTGGNEKLFF	TRBV13
CASSFGVQNYEQYF	TRBV7-8
CASSDLGTFGGNEQFF	TRBV6-1
CASSLLANYGYTF	TRBV5-6
CASRNTGDQPQHF	TRBV6-6
CATGNTNSPLHF	TRBV2